This TCR beta chain is drawn from a study of T cell repertoires in cytomegalovirus infection (dated by TCRdb to between 2018 and 2021). In the study overall: Donor HLA type was relevant to the analysis, because carriage of CMV infection together with the matching HLA type was indicated by public TCR beta signatures. General study outcomes and caveats: The ex vivo response was dominated by HLA-C-restricted CMV-specific TCR beta clonotypes, which also provided the single most frequent clonotype in two of eight donors. In both this cohort and an independent cohort of 352 donors, the cumulative frequency of public TCR beta family members distinguished carriers of CMV infection plus the relevant HLA type.

Sequencing was carried out with an Illumina HiSeq 1500. TCRdb reanalyzed the raw reads on its own, using fastp at Q25 for trimming and MiXCR for clone calling, and kept in-frame beta chains. Every entry covers one CDR3 protein and lists the most common genes and DNA from its rows. In all, the sample holds 200,000 to 300,000 distinct CDR3 sequences, and roughly 10% of those were seen once. The ten biggest clones cover around 15% of the sample. The sample holds many counts of this clonotype. This clone's antigen is unknown. The sample holds no much larger clone one base away, and base qualities are not on file. Reading the germline V gene (reference sequence) gives CDR1 DFQATT and CDR2 SNEGSKA. From the cysteine through the phenylalanine, the CDR3 covers 15 amino acids. Kept here is only the CDR3 DNA, which spans 45 bases and is read in frame from base 1. Trimming removed 3 bases from V and 0 bases from J; the gene matches leave 5 bases unexplained.

The sequence derives from a human donor in good health (CMV status not recorded). Some clones in this sample may be carry-over from other donors' samples. The chain uses TRBV20-1 and TRBJ2-3, with 8 middle bases fitting TRBD2. The sequenced sample consisted of PBMCs. The CDR3 here reads CSASGRASSTDTQYF. The sequenced DNA is TGCAGTGCTAGCGGGAGGGCCAGTAGCACAGATACGCAGTATTTT.